These 6 T cell receptor beta chains were all obtained from the same sample, sequenced in a study of breast tumors, draining lymph nodes, adjacent tissues (dated by TCRdb to the mid-2010s). The protocol used for the library was multiplex PCR. The instrument given in TCRdb is Illumina HiSeq 2000. Through fastp at Q25 and MiXCR, TCRdb rebuilt clones from the public reads, retaining in-frame beta chains. Rows with a matching CDR3 protein are joined into one entry that keeps the most common DNA and genes. This sample has some 65,000 distinct CDR3 sequences in its table, and approximately 45% of those were observed once. The ten most abundant clones make up almost 8.5% of the sample. Sequences were obtained from breast tumor tissue. The receptors were gathered from a female donor with breast cancer. Some clones in this sample may be carry-over from other donors' samples.

J is TRBJ1-5 and V is TRBV20-1, with D tentatively TRBD1 (6 bases). The germline V gene encodes CDR1 DFQATT and CDR2 SNEGSKA (reference sequence). The germline V and J ends were trimmed by 0 bases and 11 bases, with 23 bases remaining between them. The CDR3 runs 16 residues. This CDR3 is CSARDLAGGPLETQHF. CDR3 sequence (DNA): TGCAGTGCTAGAGATCTGGCGGGGGGGCCACTGGAGACCCAGCATTTT.

Turning to this clonotype: A much larger clone sits a single nucleotide away, making a read error possible. This sequence joins TRBV6-1 and TRBJ2-1; D is ambiguous. CDR3 size: 12 residues. CDR1 MNHNS and CDR2 SASEGT come from the germline V gene. CDR3 region: CASSDLGNEQLF. Written as DNA, the CDR3 is TGTGCCAGCAGTGACCTAGGGAATGAGCAGCTCTTC.

This clonotype was seen a few times. The gene calls are TRBV20-1 and TRBJ1-1, with 9 bases lining up with TRBD1. The CDR3 has 12 amino acids. Unmatched junction bases numbered 6, after V lost 6 bases and J lost 7 bases. Per the germline V gene, CDR1 is DFQATT and CDR2 is SNEGSKA (reference sequence). The CDR3 region is CSAPRQGGEAFF. CDR3 coding DNA: TGCAGTGCCCCCCGACAGGGGGGTGAAGCTTTCTTT.

This clonotype was seen many times. This chain connects TRBV28 to TRBJ1-2, with TRBD1 as a possible D gene (6 bases). V was pared by 6 bases and J by 6 bases, with 14 bases between. This CDR3 has 13 amino acids. Germline assignment: CDR1 MDHEN and CDR2 SYDVKM. The CDR3 reads CASSYRVEDGYTF. The CDR3 nucleotides are TGTGCCAGCAGCTACAGGGTCGAGGATGGCTACACCTTC.

At least ten counts were recorded for this clonotype. V is TRBV5-6 and J is TRBJ2-1; 13 bases line up with TRBD2. CDR1 is SGHDT, CDR2 YYEEEE, per germline. This CDR3 has 15 residues. The V segment lost 4 bases and the J segment 10 bases; nucleotides outside the gene matches: 8. As DNA, the CDR3 is TGTGCCAGCAGCCGTCCGGGACTAGCGGGAAGGGAGCAGTTCTTC. This sequence encodes CASSRPGLAGREQFF.

At least ten counts were recorded for this clonotype. This rearrangement joins TRBV10-3 to TRBJ2-1; TRBD2 matches at 9 bases. The CDR3 covers 13 residues. CDR1 is ENHRY, CDR2 SYGVKD, per germline. In DNA, the CDR3 is TGTGCGACCAGACTAGCGGATAACAATGAGCAGTTCTTC. Translated, it gives CATRLADNNEQFF.